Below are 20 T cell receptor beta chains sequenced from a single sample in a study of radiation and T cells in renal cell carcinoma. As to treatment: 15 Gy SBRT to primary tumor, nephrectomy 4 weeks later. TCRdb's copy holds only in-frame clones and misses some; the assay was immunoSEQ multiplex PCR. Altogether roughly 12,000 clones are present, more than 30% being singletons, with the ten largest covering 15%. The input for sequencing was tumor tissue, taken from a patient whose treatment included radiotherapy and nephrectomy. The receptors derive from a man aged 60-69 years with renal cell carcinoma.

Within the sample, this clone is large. This chain's CDR3 is CASSPSGTAYEQYF. As DNA, the CDR3 is TGTGCCAGCAGTCCGTCCGGGACAGCCTACGAGCAGTACTTC. The chain is built from TRBV6-5 and TRBJ2-7, with 7 bases lining up with TRBD1. The CDR3 covers 14 residues. The germline V gene encodes CDR1 MNHEY and CDR2 SVGAGI. V was pared by 5 bases and J by 2 bases, with 6 bases of the junction left unmatched.

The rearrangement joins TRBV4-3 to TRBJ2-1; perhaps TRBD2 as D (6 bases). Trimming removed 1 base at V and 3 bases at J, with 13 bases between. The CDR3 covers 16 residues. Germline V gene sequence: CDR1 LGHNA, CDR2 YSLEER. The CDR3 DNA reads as TGCGCCAGCAGCCAAGCTTGGAGGGGCGTCTACAATGAGCAGTTCTTC. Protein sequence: CASSQAWRGVYNEQFF.

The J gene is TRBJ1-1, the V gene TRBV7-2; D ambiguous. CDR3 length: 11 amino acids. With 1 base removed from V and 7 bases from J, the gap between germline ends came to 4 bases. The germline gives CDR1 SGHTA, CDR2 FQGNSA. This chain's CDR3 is CASSLGSEAFF. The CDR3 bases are TGTGCCAGCAGCTTAGGGAGTGAAGCTTTCTTT. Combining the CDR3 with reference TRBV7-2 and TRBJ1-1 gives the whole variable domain GAGVSQSPSNKVTEKGKDVELRCDPISGHTALYWYRQSLGQGLEFLIYFQGNSAPDKSGLPSDRFSAERTGGSVSTLTIQRTQQEDSAVYLCASSLGSEAFFGQGTRLTVV.

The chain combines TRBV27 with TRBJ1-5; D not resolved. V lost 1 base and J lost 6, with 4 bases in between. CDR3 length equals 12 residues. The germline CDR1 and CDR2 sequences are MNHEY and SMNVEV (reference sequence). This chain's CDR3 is CASSLYGQPQHF. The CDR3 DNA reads TGTGCCAGCAGTTTATATGGTCAGCCCCAGCATTTT.

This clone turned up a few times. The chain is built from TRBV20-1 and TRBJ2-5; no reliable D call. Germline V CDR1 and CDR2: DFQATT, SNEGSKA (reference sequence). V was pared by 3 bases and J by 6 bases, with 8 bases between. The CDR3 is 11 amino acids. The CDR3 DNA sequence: TGCAGTGCTAGCCCCTCTCAGACCCAGTACTTC. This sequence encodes CSASPSQTQYF.

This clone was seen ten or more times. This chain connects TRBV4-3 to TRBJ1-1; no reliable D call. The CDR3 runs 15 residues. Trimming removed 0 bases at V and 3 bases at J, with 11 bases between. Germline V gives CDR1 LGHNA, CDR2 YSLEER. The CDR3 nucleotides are TGCGCCAGCAGCCAAGAGAACATCGGCTACACTGAAGCTTTCTTT. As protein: CASSQENIGYTEAFF.

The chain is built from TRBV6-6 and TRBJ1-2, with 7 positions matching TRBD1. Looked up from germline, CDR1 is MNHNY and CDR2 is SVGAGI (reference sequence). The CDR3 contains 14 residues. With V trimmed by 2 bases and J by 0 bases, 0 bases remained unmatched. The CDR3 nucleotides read TGTGCCAGCAGTTACGGGACAGCTAACTATGGCTACACCTTC. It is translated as CASSYGTANYGYTF.

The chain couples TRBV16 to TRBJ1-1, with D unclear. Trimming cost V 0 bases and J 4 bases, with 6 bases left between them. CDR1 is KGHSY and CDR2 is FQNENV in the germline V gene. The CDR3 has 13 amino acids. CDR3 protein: CASSQSYRTEAFF. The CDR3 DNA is TGTGCCAGCAGCCAATCGTACCGCACTGAAGCTTTCTTT.

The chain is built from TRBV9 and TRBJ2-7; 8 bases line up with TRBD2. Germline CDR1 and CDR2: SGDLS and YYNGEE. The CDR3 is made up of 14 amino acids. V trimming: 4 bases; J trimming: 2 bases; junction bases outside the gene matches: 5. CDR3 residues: CASSPGGGPYEQYV. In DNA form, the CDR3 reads TGTGCCAGCAGCCCCGGGGGGGGTCCCTACGAGCAGTACGTC.

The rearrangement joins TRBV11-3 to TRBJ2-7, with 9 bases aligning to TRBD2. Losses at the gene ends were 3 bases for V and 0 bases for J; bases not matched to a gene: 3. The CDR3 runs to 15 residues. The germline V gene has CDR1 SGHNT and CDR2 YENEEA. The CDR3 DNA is TGTGCCAGCAGCTTTAGCGGGGGCAGCTCCTACGAGCAGTACGTC. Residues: CASSFSGGSSYEQYV.

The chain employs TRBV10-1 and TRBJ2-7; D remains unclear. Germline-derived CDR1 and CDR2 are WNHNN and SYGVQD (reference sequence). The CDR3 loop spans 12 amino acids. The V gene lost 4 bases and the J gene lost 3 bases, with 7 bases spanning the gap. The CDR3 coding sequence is TGCGCCAGCAGTGCCAGTGGCTACGAGCAGTACTTC. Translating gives CASSASGYEQYF.

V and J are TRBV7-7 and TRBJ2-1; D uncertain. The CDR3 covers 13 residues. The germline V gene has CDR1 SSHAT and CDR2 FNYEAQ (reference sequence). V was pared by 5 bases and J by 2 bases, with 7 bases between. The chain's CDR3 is CASSPDPYNEQFF. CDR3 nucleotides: TGTGCCAGCAGCCCAGACCCCTACAATGAGCAGTTCTTC.

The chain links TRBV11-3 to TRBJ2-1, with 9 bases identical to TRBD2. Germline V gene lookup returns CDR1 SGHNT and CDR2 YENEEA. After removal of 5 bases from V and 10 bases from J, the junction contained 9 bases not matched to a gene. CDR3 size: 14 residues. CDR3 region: CASSAGTSFGEQFF. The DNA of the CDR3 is TGTGCCAGCAGCGCGGGGACTAGCTTCGGCGAGCAGTTCTTC.

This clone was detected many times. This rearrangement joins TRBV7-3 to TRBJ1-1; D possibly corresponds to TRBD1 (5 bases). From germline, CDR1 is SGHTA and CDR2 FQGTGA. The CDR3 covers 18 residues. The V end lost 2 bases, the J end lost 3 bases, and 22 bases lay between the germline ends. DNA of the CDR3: TGTGCCAGCAGCTTATCCCCCCCTGGGGGAGGTACGGACACTGAAGCTTTCTTT. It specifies CASSLSPPGGGTDTEAFF.

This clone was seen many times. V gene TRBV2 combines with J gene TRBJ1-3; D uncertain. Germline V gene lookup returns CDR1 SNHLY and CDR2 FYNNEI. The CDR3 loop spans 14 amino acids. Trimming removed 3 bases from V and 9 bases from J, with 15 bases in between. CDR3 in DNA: TGTGCCAGCAGTGAGGGTCGGGTTGGTGGCACCATATATTTT. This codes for CASSEGRVGGTIYF.

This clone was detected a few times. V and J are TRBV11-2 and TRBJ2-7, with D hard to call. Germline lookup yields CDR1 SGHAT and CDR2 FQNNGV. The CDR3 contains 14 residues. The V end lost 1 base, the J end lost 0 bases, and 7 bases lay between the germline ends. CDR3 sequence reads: CASSLARSSYEQYF. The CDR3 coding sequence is TGTGCCAGCAGCTTAGCACGGAGCTCCTACGAGCAGTACTTC.

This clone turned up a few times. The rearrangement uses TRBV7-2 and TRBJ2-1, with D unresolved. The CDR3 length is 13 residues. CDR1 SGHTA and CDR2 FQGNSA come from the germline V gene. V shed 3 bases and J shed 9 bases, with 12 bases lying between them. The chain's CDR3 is CASSFKSSTEQFF. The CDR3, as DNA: TGTGCCAGCAGCTTTAAATCATCTACTGAGCAGTTCTTC.

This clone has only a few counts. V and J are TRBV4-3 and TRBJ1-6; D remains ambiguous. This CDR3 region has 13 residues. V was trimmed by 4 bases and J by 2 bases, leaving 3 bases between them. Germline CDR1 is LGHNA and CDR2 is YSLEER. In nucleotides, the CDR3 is TGCGCCAGCAGCCTGACCTATAATTCACCCCTCCACTTT. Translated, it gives CASSLTYNSPLHF.

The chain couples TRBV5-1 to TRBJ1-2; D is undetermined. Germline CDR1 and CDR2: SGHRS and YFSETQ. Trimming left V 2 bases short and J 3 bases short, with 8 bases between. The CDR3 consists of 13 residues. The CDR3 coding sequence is TGCGCCAGCAGCTTCGGACCCGACTATGGCTACACCTTC. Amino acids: CASSFGPDYGYTF.

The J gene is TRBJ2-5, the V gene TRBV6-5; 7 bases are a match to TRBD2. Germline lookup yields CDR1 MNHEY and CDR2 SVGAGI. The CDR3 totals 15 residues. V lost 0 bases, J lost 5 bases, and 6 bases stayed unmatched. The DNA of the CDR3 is TGTGCCAGCAGTTACTCGACGGGAGGAAGGGAGACCCAGTACTTC. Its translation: CASSYSTGGRETQYF.